These T cell receptor beta chains were read from a single sample in a study of T cell responses to AZD1222 COVID-19 vaccine. The method was immunoSEQ multiplex PCR; TCRdb's version includes in-frame clones alone and lacks a portion of them. The top ten clones hold roughly 3.5% of a sample with around 140,000 clones, 80% to 95% of them seen once. The sequencing used peripheral blood, collected 28 days after the second AZD1222 dose. These receptor sequences come from an adult who received the AZD1222 COVID-19 vaccine. Both conserved end residues are part of each CDR3. D genes are given only for firm matches. Only part of the rows carry a size: once, few, many, or a class if the clone is expanded.

J | D | size | length | V | DNA | CDR3
TRBJ2-4 | TRBD2 | once | 15 | TRBV20-1 | TGCAGTGCTAGTCGACTAGCGGGGGCCAAAAACATTCAGTACTTC | CSASRLAGAKNIQYF
TRBJ2-3 | . | . | 18 | TRBV21-1 | TGTGCCAGCAGCAAAGAGGTCCTGAAGGACGCACGCACAGATACGCAGTATTTT | CASSKEVLKDARTDTQYF
TRBJ1-2 | . | . | 14 | TRBV19 | TGTGCCAGTAAACCGGGACACCCTGGCTATGGCTACACCTTC | CASKPGHPGYGYTF
TRBJ2-7 | . | . | 13 | TRBV6-5 | TGTGCCAGCTCGCGGAATAGCGCCTACGAGCAGTACTTC | CASSRNSAYEQYF
TRBJ2-7 | . | . | 11 | TRBV27 | TGTGCCAGCAGTACCACCTACGAGCAGTACTTC | CASSTTYEQYF
TRBJ1-5 | . | . | 13 | TRBV6-1 | TGTGCCAGCAGTGACCTAGGCAATCAGCCCCAGCATTTT | CASSDLGNQPQHF
TRBJ1-1 | . | . | 13 | TRBV2 | TGTGCCAGCAGTGTCACTGTGAGCACTGAAGCTTTCTTT | CASSVTVSTEAFF
TRBJ1-6 | . | . | 13 | TRBV10-3 | TGTGCCATCAGTGAGTCCGACAATTCACCCCTCCACTTT | CAISESDNSPLHF
TRBJ1-1 | . | . | 13 | TRBV9 | TGTGCCAGCAGGCCCCAGGGGAGCACTGAAGCTTTCTTT | CASRPQGSTEAFF
TRBJ2-5 | TRBD2 | . | 17 | TRBV27 | TGTGCCAGCAGTCCCCTGGCTAGCGGGAGGGCCGGGGAGACCCAGTACTTC | CASSPLASGRAGETQYF
TRBJ2-1 | . | . | 12 | TRBV3-1/TRBV3-2 | TGTGCCAGCAGCCAAGCGGATCACGAGCAGTTCTTC | CASSQADHEQFF
TRBJ1-3 | . | . | 11 | TRBV20-1 | TGCAGTGCTACCCCCGGAAACACCATATATTTT | CSATPGNTIYF
TRBJ2-1 | TRBD1 | once | 14 | TRBV5-1 | TGCGCCAGCAGCTTGGGACAGGGGATCGGTGAGCAGTTCTTC | CASSLGQGIGEQFF
TRBJ1-2 | . | . | 16 | TRBV28 | TGTGCCAGCAGTTTAAGGCCGCCCGGGGGGCGGCATGGCTACACCTTC | CASSLRPPGGRHGYTF
TRBJ1-2 | TRBD1 | . | 14 | TRBV3-1/TRBV3-2 | TGTGCCAGCAGCCAAGGTGGGACAGGCTATGGCTACACCTTC | CASSQGGTGYGYTF
TRBJ2-1 | TRBD2 | . | 15 | TRBV9 | TGTGCCAGCAGCGTAGGCGGGAGGGCCGGAAATGAGCAGTTCTTC | CASSVGGRAGNEQFF
TRBJ2-7 | . | . | 15 | TRBV6-6 | TGTGCCAGCAGTTACCGTCGGGACGCGTCCTACGAGCAGTACTTC | CASSYRRDASYEQYF
TRBJ2-2 | TRBD2 | . | 16 | TRBV7-9 | TGTGCCAGCAGCCCAACTAGCGGGAGGGCCCCCGGGGAGCTGTTTTTT | CASSPTSGRAPGELFF
TRBJ1-1 | . | . | 14 | TRBV6-1 | TGTGCCAGCACCCCGGGGGCGCAGGTCACTGAAGCTTTCTTT | CASTPGAQVTEAFF